These T cell receptor beta chains were read from a single sample in a study of T cell responses to AZD1222 COVID-19 vaccine. Sequencing was performed with immunoSEQ multiplex PCR; in TCRdb, only in-frame clones are kept and a portion is missing. The sample consists of more than 95,000 clones, approximately 85% of them appearing once. The sample here was peripheral blood, taken on day 0 of MenACWY control vaccination. The receptors shown here come from an adult in good health. Both conserved end residues are part of each CDR3. D genes are given only for firm matches. Expanded clones are given a class, and other clones once, few, many or no size at all.

size: .; J: TRBJ1-2; D: TRBD1; V: TRBV3-1/TRBV3-2; CDR3: CASSPRTGVEGYTF; DNA: TGTGCCAGCAGCCCCCGGACAGGGGTGGAAGGCTACACCTTC
size: .; J: TRBJ1-1; D: .; V: TRBV2; CDR3: CATGREVNTEAFF; DNA: TGTGCCACCGGCCGGGAAGTGAACACTGAAGCTTTCTTT
size: .; J: TRBJ1-2; D: .; V: TRBV28; CDR3: CASNGGRAGYTF; DNA: TGTGCCAGCAATGGGGGAAGGGCTGGCTACACCTTC
size: .; J: TRBJ2-3; D: TRBD1; V: TRBV7-8; CDR3: CASSSYRGGDTQYF; DNA: TGTGCCAGCAGCTCGTACAGGGGTGGCGATACGCAGTATTTT
size: .; J: TRBJ2-1; D: .; V: TRBV27; CDR3: CASSLGASVLSYNEQFF; DNA: TGTGCCAGCAGTTTAGGGGCATCAGTCCTCTCCTACAATGAGCAGTTCTTC
size: .; J: TRBJ1-2; D: TRBD1; V: TRBV7-8; CDR3: CASSLVPGGSPYGYTF; DNA: TGTGCCAGCAGCTTAGTTCCAGGGGGTTCCCCTTATGGCTACACCTTC
size: .; J: TRBJ1-6; D: TRBD1; V: TRBV28; CDR3: CASSSRLTGANSPLHF; DNA: TGTGCCAGCAGTTCCCGTCTAACAGGGGCCAATTCACCCCTCCACTTT
size: .; J: TRBJ2-5; D: TRBD1; V: TRBV6-2/TRBV6-3; CDR3: CASSNGQGGGQETQYF; DNA: TGTGCCAGCAGTAACGGTCAAGGGGGCGGGCAAGAGACCCAGTACTTC
size: .; J: TRBJ1-6; D: .; V: TRBV3-1/TRBV3-2; CDR3: CARAPPRGDGSPLHF; DNA: TGTGCCAGAGCACCCCCGCGAGGGGACGGTTCACCCCTCCACTTT
size: .; J: TRBJ2-5; D: TRBD1; V: TRBV10-2; CDR3: CASSEKGGDRAKTQYF; DNA: TGCGCCAGCAGTGAGAAGGGTGGGGACAGGGCGAAGACCCAGTACTTC
size: .; J: TRBJ1-5; D: .; V: TRBV4-2; CDR3: CASSQAPGSNQPQHF; DNA: TGTGCCAGCAGCCAAGCGCCAGGGAGCAATCAGCCCCAGCATTTT
size: .; J: TRBJ1-2; D: TRBD1; V: TRBV3-1/TRBV3-2; CDR3: CASSHRDRGGGYTF; DNA: TGTGCCAGCAGTCACCGGGACAGGGGGGGAGGCTACACCTTC
size: .; J: TRBJ1-6; D: .; V: TRBV11-2; CDR3: CASRGGVTYNSPLHF; DNA: TGTGCCAGCAGAGGCGGGGTCACCTATAATTCACCCCTCCACTTT
size: once; J: TRBJ1-5; D: .; V: TRBV6-1; CDR3: CASSETGNNQPQHF; DNA: TGTGCCAGCAGTGAGACAGGCAACAATCAGCCCCAGCATTTT
size: once; J: TRBJ1-2; D: TRBD1; V: TRBV4-3; CDR3: CASSQDYGGQGYYGYTF; DNA: TGCGCCAGCAGCCAAGATTATGGTGGACAGGGGTACTATGGCTACACCTTC
size: .; J: TRBJ2-7; D: .; V: TRBV5-1; CDR3: CASSLGGSANEQYF; DNA: TGCGCCAGCAGCTTGGGAGGTTCCGCCAACGAGCAGTACTTC
size: .; J: TRBJ2-5; D: TRBD1; V: TRBV5-1; CDR3: CASRTGGQETQYF; DNA: TGCGCCAGCAGGACAGGGGGGCAAGAGACCCAGTACTTC
size: medium-sized; J: TRBJ2-1; D: TRBD1; V: TRBV6-5; CDR3: CASSYTPLDRGDRFF; DNA: TGTGCCAGCAGTTACACCCCGCTGGACAGGGGAGACCGGTTCTTC
size: .; J: TRBJ1-3; D: .; V: TRBV12-3/TRBV12-4; CDR3: CASTQNSGNTIYF; DNA: TGTGCCAGCACCCAGAATTCAGGAAACACCATATATTTT
size: .; J: TRBJ2-3; D: .; V: TRBV28; CDR3: CASSTGGPRTQYF; DNA: TGTGCCAGCAGCACCGGGGGGCCGCGAACGCAGTATTTT
size: .; J: TRBJ2-6; D: .; V: TRBV4-1; CDR3: CASSPGVSTGANVLTF; DNA: TGCGCCAGCAGCCCGGGGGTAAGCACCGGGGCCAACGTCCTGACTTTC
size: .; J: TRBJ1-2; D: TRBD1; V: TRBV6-2/TRBV6-3; CDR3: CASSPQVTGFYGYTF; DNA: TGTGCCAGCAGTCCCCAGGTGACAGGGTTCTATGGCTACACCTTC
size: .; J: TRBJ1-5; D: .; V: TRBV2; CDR3: CASHRGQGNQPQHF; DNA: TGTGCCAGCCACCGGGGGCAGGGCAATCAGCCCCAGCATTTT
size: .; J: TRBJ2-3; D: .; V: TRBV7-9; CDR3: CASSITGASTDTQYF; DNA: TGTGCCAGCAGCATAACCGGGGCTAGCACAGATACGCAGTATTTT
size: .; J: TRBJ2-2; D: .; V: TRBV5-1; CDR3: CASRGRLGSTGELFF; DNA: TGCGCCAGCAGGGGCAGGTTAGGGAGCACCGGGGAGCTGTTTTTT
size: .; J: TRBJ1-1; D: .; V: TRBV12-5; CDR3: CASGLESYTEAFF; DNA: TGTGCTAGTGGTTTGGAATCATACACTGAAGCTTTCTTT
size: .; J: TRBJ2-1; D: TRBD2; V: TRBV28; CDR3: CASSSPPSGGANEQFF; DNA: TGTGCCAGCAGTTCCCCTCCTAGCGGGGGGGCGAATGAGCAGTTCTTC
size: .; J: TRBJ1-6; D: .; V: TRBV28; CDR3: CASIDRYNSPLHF; DNA: TGTGCCAGCATCGACAGGTATAATTCACCCCTCCACTTT
size: .; J: TRBJ2-5; D: TRBD2; V: TRBV9; CDR3: CASSSRTSSGGTQYF; DNA: TGTGCCAGCAGCTCCCGGACTAGTTCGGGGGGGACCCAGTACTTC
size: .; J: TRBJ2-1; D: .; V: TRBV3-1/TRBV3-2; CDR3: CASSWRDGDNEQFF; DNA: TGTGCCAGCAGCTGGCGGGACGGGGACAATGAGCAGTTCTTC
size: .; J: TRBJ1-2; D: TRBD1; V: TRBV5-1; CDR3: CASSLGQGNLYGYTF; DNA: TGCGCCAGCAGCTTGGGACAGGGGAATCTCTATGGCTACACCTTC
size: .; J: TRBJ1-6; D: .; V: TRBV7-3; CDR3: CASSSSGTEDYNSPLHF; DNA: TGTGCCAGCAGCTCTTCCGGGACGGAGGACTATAATTCACCCCTCCACTTT
size: .; J: TRBJ2-5; D: TRBD2; V: TRBV11-3; CDR3: CASSLKRGGTGQETQYF; DNA: TGTGCCAGCAGCTTGAAGCGGGGGGGCACAGGACAAGAGACCCAGTACTTC
size: .; J: TRBJ2-5; D: .; V: TRBV19; CDR3: CASSSTETQYF; DNA: TGTGCCAGTAGCTCCACAGAGACCCAGTACTTC
size: .; J: TRBJ1-3; D: .; V: TRBV5-5; CDR3: CASSSPVSGGLGSGNTIYF; DNA: TGTGCCAGCAGCTCCCCAGTTAGCGGAGGATTGGGCTCTGGAAACACCATATATTTT
size: .; J: TRBJ2-3; D: TRBD2; V: TRBV5-8; CDR3: CASSSGLRKTSTDTQYF; DNA: TGTGCCAGCAGCTCGGGACTAAGGAAAACAAGCACAGATACGCAGTATTTT
size: .; J: TRBJ1-1; D: TRBD1; V: TRBV3-1/TRBV3-2; CDR3: CASSRSGTVNTEAFF; DNA: TGTGCCAGCAGCCGATCCGGGACAGTGAACACTGAAGCTTTCTTT
size: .; J: TRBJ2-1; D: .; V: TRBV10-3; CDR3: CAISDPGSPRALNEQFF; DNA: TGTGCCATCAGTGACCCCGGTTCGCCTAGGGCCCTAAATGAGCAGTTCTTC
size: .; J: TRBJ2-1; D: TRBD1; V: TRBV6-2/TRBV6-3; CDR3: CASSYFGQGYNEQFF; DNA: TGTGCCAGCAGTTACTTTGGACAGGGATACAATGAGCAGTTCTTC
size: .; J: TRBJ1-6; D: .; V: TRBV30; CDR3: CAWRQGGNSPLHF; DNA: TGTGCCTGGAGACAGGGTGGAAATTCACCCCTCCACTTT
size: .; J: TRBJ1-4; D: .; V: TRBV7-9; CDR3: CARRGATNEKLFF; DNA: TGTGCCAGACGGGGAGCAACTAATGAAAAACTGTTTTTT
size: .; J: TRBJ2-3; D: .; V: TRBV3-1/TRBV3-2; CDR3: CASSQSWLGTDTQYF; DNA: TGTGCCAGCAGCCAATCATGGCTCGGCACAGATACGCAGTATTTT
size: .; J: TRBJ2-7; D: .; V: TRBV4-2; CDR3: CASSQEVGGPYEQYF; DNA: TGTGCCAGCAGCCAAGAAGTTGGGGGGCCCTACGAGCAGTACTTC
size: .; J: TRBJ1-5; D: .; V: TRBV2; CDR3: CASGYSNQPQHF; DNA: TGTGCCAGCGGGTATAGCAATCAGCCCCAGCATTTT
size: .; J: TRBJ1-2; D: .; V: TRBV3-1/TRBV3-2; CDR3: CASSQEAPRPQGFNYGYTF; DNA: TGTGCCAGCAGCCAAGAAGCCCCGCGGCCGCAGGGATTTAACTATGGCTACACCTTC
size: .; J: TRBJ2-7; D: TRBD1; V: TRBV27; CDR3: CASSFRPGQGYYEQYF; DNA: TGTGCCAGCAGTTTTCGACCGGGACAGGGGTACTACGAGCAGTACTTC
size: .; J: TRBJ1-2; D: .; V: TRBV5-4; CDR3: CASSLSVSAGKRDGYTF; DNA: TGTGCCAGCAGCTTGAGCGTATCGGCAGGGAAAAGGGATGGCTACACCTTC
size: .; J: TRBJ1-4; D: TRBD1; V: TRBV7-2; CDR3: CASSLGQGAEKLFF; DNA: TGTGCCAGCAGCTTAGGACAGGGGGCGGAAAAACTGTTTTTT
size: .; J: TRBJ1-1; D: .; V: TRBV28; CDR3: CASSSGGGRRGTEAFF; DNA: TGTGCCAGCAGTTCCGGAGGAGGGCGTCGAGGGACTGAAGCTTTCTTT
size: .; J: TRBJ2-7; D: .; V: TRBV7-8; CDR3: CASSLGTYEQYF; DNA: TGTGCCAGCAGCTTAGGGACCTACGAGCAGTACTTC
size: .; J: TRBJ2-7; D: TRBD2; V: TRBV18; CDR3: CASSPGGYDEQYF; DNA: TGTGCCAGCTCTCCGGGAGGGTACGACGAGCAGTACTTC
size: .; J: TRBJ2-7; D: TRBD1; V: TRBV4-3; CDR3: CASSSDRGLNEQYF; DNA: TGCGCCAGCAGCTCGGACAGGGGGCTCAACGAGCAGTACTTC
size: .; J: TRBJ1-5; D: .; V: TRBV28; CDR3: CVVGGSNQPQHF; DNA: TGTGTAGTCGGCGGTTCCAATCAGCCCCAGCATTTT